The 5 T cell receptor beta chains below were found in one sample sequenced in a study of T cell repertoires in cytomegalovirus infection. In TCRdb, the reads were re-called with MiXCR into one record per CDR3 protein. The table includes approximately 700,000 distinct CDR3 sequences, 35% detected once. Sequenced sample: PBMCs. The receptor source for this set is a human donor in good health (CMV status not recorded). Some clones in this sample may be carry-over from other donors' samples.

This clonotype has only a few counts. The J gene is TRBJ2-7, the V gene TRBV11-2, with 9 bases that match TRBD2. Trimming cost V 4 bases and J 5 bases; bases outside gene matches: 15. The CDR3 totals 17 residues. Germline CDR1 and CDR2: SGHAT and FQNNGV. The CDR3 nucleotides are TGTGCCAGCAGCTCCCGCCGCGGGGTAGCGGGAGCCCACGAGCAGTACTTC. This encodes CASSSRRGVAGAHEQYF.

This sequence joins TRBV6-1 and TRBJ2-7; D not resolved. V was clipped by 2 bases and J by 2 bases, with 7 bases between them. The CDR3 loop spans 13 amino acids. Looked up from germline, CDR1 is MNHNS and CDR2 is SASEGT. The CDR3 is CASSETEPYEQYF. The DNA for the CDR3 is TGTGCCAGCAGTGAAACAGAACCCTACGAGCAGTACTTC.

This clonotype came up a few times. The gene calls are TRBV6-6 and TRBJ2-5, with a tentative D call TRBD2 (6 bases). CDR1 and CDR2 from the germline V gene are MNHNY and SVGAGI (reference sequence). Deletions cut 10 bases from V and 2 bases from J, with 11 bases between. This CDR3 is 12 amino acids long. DNA of the CDR3: TGTGCCACCTGGAGGGTGCAAGAGACCCAGTACTTC. It codes for CATWRVQETQYF.

J is TRBJ2-2 and V is TRBV5-1, with 9 bases aligning to TRBD1. CDR1 is SGHRS and CDR2 is YFSETQ in the germline V gene. Germline trimming cut 4 bases from V and 6 bases from J; bases unmatched to any gene: 7. The CDR3 contains 15 residues. This chain's CDR3 is CASSRDRDFAGELFF. The CDR3 DNA sequence: TGCGCCAGCAGCCGGGACAGGGATTTCGCCGGGGAGCTGTTTTTT.

The rearrangement links TRBV28 to TRBJ1-5, with D unclear. Germline assignment: CDR1 MDHEN and CDR2 SYDVKM. The CDR3 spans 16 residues. V was trimmed by 5 bases and J by 1 base, leaving 15 bases between them. DNA for the CDR3: TGTGCCAGCAGTGCCTTTGGTAGTAAAAGCAATCAGCCCCAGCATTTT. Residues: CASSAFGSKSNQPQHF.